The sequence of this T cell receptor beta chain was determined in a study of monozygotic twins with inflammatory bowel disease. Points from the study as a whole: Distinct T cell subtypes could not be told apart. Evidence did not back any single strong signal or clonotype linked to IBD.

The CDR3 covers 13 residues. In germline, CDR1 is MDHEN, CDR2 SYDVKM. From the 5' RACE reads, TCRdb lists one entry per CDR3 protein and no DNA. The specimen's table records approximately 380,000 distinct CDR3 sequences. Points on this clonotype: The antigen remains undetermined.

The TCR sequence derives from a human donor with ulcerative colitis or Crohn's disease, or a healthy co-twin of an affected twin (not recorded which). Sequencing was performed on blood. This chain links TRBV28 with TRBJ2-6. The CDR3 here is CATWNSGANVLTF.